The table lists the clone carrying this TCR beta chain with a count of one. The entry originates in a study of OX40 agonist ivuxolimab in advanced cancers. Study-wide background: The group had a mean age of about 60 years, ranged from 23 to 79, and was just under 85% male. Therapy given before enrollment (anti-PD-1, anti-PD-L1 or anti-CTLA-4) was allowed, and 40% to 45% had some. Partial responses were achieved by three patients, of whom one had hepatocellular carcinoma and two had cutaneous melanoma.

CDR1 and CDR2 from the germline V gene are LNHDA and SQIVND (reference sequence). The CDR3 length is 14 residues. V lost 5 bases and J lost 3; bases outside the gene matches: 5. Generated by immunoSEQ multiplex PCR, the TCRdb table keeps only in-frame clones and is missing some. This sample carries about 45,000 clones, roughly 90% of them seen once, and the ten largest clones take over 12%. This rearrangement joins TRBV19 to TRBJ2-7, with 9 bases aligning to TRBD2. The TCR comes from an adult with an advanced solid tumor such as melanoma, head and neck, liver or kidney cancer. The sequenced sample was CD4+ or CD8+ T cells sorted from blood, obtained in a trial of the OX40 agonist ivuxolimab. The CDR3 DNA reads as TGTGCCAGTAGTTTCCTAGCGGGAATCTACGAGCAGTACTTC. Protein: CASSFLAGIYEQYF.